The 10 T cell receptor beta chains below come from one sample, sequenced in a study of blood T cells in healthy people across ages. Together with a sample-barcoded 5' primer, a J-beta primer mix was included in a second PCR lasting about 7 to 12 cycles. TCRdb fed the 5' RACE reads into MiXCR, producing one record per CDR3 protein. The sample lists just over 1 million distinct CDR3 sequences, roughly 45% seen once, with over 15% in the top ten. The sequenced sample was blood. The source is a woman aged 55 to 70 in good health.

This clonotype turned up a few times. V and J are TRBV7-9 and TRBJ2-4, with D perhaps TRBD1 (6 bases). Germline V gives CDR1 SEHNR, CDR2 FQNEAQ (reference sequence). This CDR3 has 15 residues. V dropped 5 bases and J dropped 7 bases, with 18 bases sitting between them. In nucleotides, the CDR3 is TGTGCCAGCAGCCGAACAAACAGGGAGAGGAACATTCAGTACTTC. It encodes CASSRTNRERNIQYF.

The rearrangement joins TRBV2 to TRBJ2-3; possible D gene TRBD2, 6 bases. Deletions cut 6 bases from V and 5 bases from J, with 15 bases between. CDR1 and CDR2 (germline): SNHLY, FYNNEI. The length of the CDR3 is 14 residues. The CDR3, as DNA: TGTGCCAGCAGCGGGGAGGCGAGGAGAGATACGCAGTATTTT. Encoded protein: CASSGEARRDTQYF.

This sequence joins TRBV5-1 and TRBJ2-5; unclear D gene. The V end was cut by 1 base, the J end by 1 base, with 8 bases between. Germline CDR1 and CDR2: SGHRS and YFSETQ. This CDR3 comprises 14 residues. The CDR3, as DNA: TGCGCCAGCAGCTTGTACGGATCCCAAGAGACCCAGTACTTC. This translates into CASSLYGSQETQYF.

This clonotype was counted once. CDR3 amino acids: CSANPEGLYTGELFF. The DNA for the CDR3 is TGCAGTGCCAACCCCGAGGGGTTGTACACCGGGGAGCTGTTTTTT. The chain employs TRBV20-1 and TRBJ2-2; perhaps D is TRBD1 or TRBD2 (5 bases each). Germline assignment: CDR1 DFQATT and CDR2 SNEGSKA (reference sequence). CDR3 length: 15 amino acids. Deletions cut 6 bases from V and 3 bases from J, with 17 bases between.

The sample holds a few counts of this clonotype. V usage is TRBV2 and J usage is TRBJ2-5; 7 nucleotides agree with TRBD2. From germline, CDR1 is SNHLY and CDR2 FYNNEI. The CDR3 runs to 13 residues. Trimming cost V 4 bases and J 4 bases; bases outside gene matches: 3. CDR3 sequence (DNA): TGTGCCAGCAGTGGCAGGGAGGGAGAGACCCAGTACTTC. This translates into CASSGREGETQYF.

The chain recombines TRBV6-5 with TRBJ2-5; D perhaps matches TRBD1 (6 bases). CDR3 length: 14 amino acids. CDR1 MNHEY and CDR2 SVGAGI come from the germline V gene. V was clipped by 2 bases and J by 4 bases, with 11 bases between them. CDR3 nucleotide sequence: TGTGCCAGCAGTTACGGGGGCAGCCTAGAGACCCAGTACTTC. This codes for CASSYGGSLETQYF.

This clonotype has just one count. The rearrangement uses TRBV20-1 and TRBJ2-5; D unclear. The CDR3 contains 12 residues. V was trimmed by 1 base and J by 10 bases, leaving 13 bases between them. Germline lookup yields CDR1 DFQATT and CDR2 SNEGSKA (reference sequence). CDR3 coding DNA: TGCAGTGCTAGAGCGTCTGGTTACCTCCAGTACTTC. This codes for CSARASGYLQYF.

This clonotype was recorded a few times. This chain connects TRBV20-1 to TRBJ2-3; possible D gene TRBD2, 6 bases. V lost 6 bases and J lost 5, with 27 bases in between. Germline V gene sequence: CDR1 DFQATT, CDR2 SNEGSKA (reference sequence). CDR3 size: 17 residues. The CDR3 region has the DNA TGCAGTGCCCCCAAGGAGGGGCAGGGTCTTATTTTAGATACGCAGTATTTT. Translating it yields CSAPKEGQGLILDTQYF.

In this sample, this clonotype turned up a few times. The chain links TRBV2 to TRBJ2-7; 8 nucleotides line up with TRBD1. The CDR3 is made up of 12 amino acids. Germline-derived CDR1 and CDR2 are SNHLY and FYNNEI. The ends lost 4 bases at V and 8 bases at J; junction bases unmatched: 4. The CDR3 region is CASSVFRGQQYF. The CDR3 bases are TGTGCCAGCAGTGTTTTCAGGGGGCAGCAGTACTTC.

The sample holds many counts of this clonotype. V gene TRBV28 combines with J gene TRBJ1-2, with D perhaps matching TRBD1 (5 bases). The germline V gene encodes CDR1 MDHEN and CDR2 SYDVKM. V was pared by 2 bases and J by 4 bases, with 11 bases between. This CDR3 comprises 14 residues. Here the CDR3 reads CASSLGHRSYGYTF. CDR3 bases: TGTGCCAGCAGTTTAGGACATCGGAGCTATGGCTACACCTTC.